The 23 T cell receptor beta chains presented below share a single source sample, sequenced in a study of blood T cell repertoires in COVID-19. TCRdb's copy holds only in-frame clones and misses some; the assay was immunoSEQ multiplex PCR. The repertoire has approximately 190,000 clones, about 85% of them found once; the top ten carry 15% to 20%. Sequenced sample: peripheral blood. These receptors were obtained from a human donor in a cohort sampled during active COVID-19.

The sample holds one count of this clone. V gene TRBV6-6 combines with J gene TRBJ2-7; D is perhaps TRBD2 (5 bases). The CDR3 has 15 residues. The germline V and J ends were trimmed by 2 bases and 0 bases, with 11 bases remaining between them. From germline, CDR1 is MNHNY and CDR2 SVGAGI (reference sequence). The CDR3 DNA follows: TGTGCCAGCAGTTACGCGGGCCCGAGCTCCTACGAGCAGTACGTC. Residues: CASSYAGPSSYEQYV.

This rearrangement joins TRBV19 to TRBJ2-3; no reliable D call. Per germline, CDR1 LNHDA and CDR2 SQIVND (reference sequence). The CDR3 extends over 15 amino acids. V was trimmed by 3 bases and J by 2 bases, leaving 12 bases between them. The CDR3 region has the DNA TGTGCCAGTAGTATTGCAGCTACTACCACAGATACGCAGTATTTT. This codes for CASSIAATTTDTQYF.

The chain couples TRBV28 to TRBJ1-2, with TRBD1 matching over 11 bases. This CDR3 is built from 16 residues. V shed 7 bases, J shed 4 bases, and the junction held 11 bases outside the gene matches. The germline V gene encodes CDR1 MDHEN and CDR2 SYDVKM. The CDR3 nucleotides read TGTGCCAGCACCGAAGAAGGGACAGGGGGAATCTATGGCTACACCTTC. It yields the protein CASTEEGTGGIYGYTF.

The gene calls are TRBV7-9 and TRBJ1-6; a weak D match, TRBD1 (6 bases). The V and J ends lost 6 bases and 0 bases respectively, with 9 bases between them. The CDR3 loop spans 15 amino acids. The germline V gene encodes CDR1 SEHNR and CDR2 FQNEAQ (reference sequence). The CDR3: CASRGGSSYNSPLHF. The CDR3 DNA is TGTGCCAGCAGAGGGGGAAGCTCCTATAATTCACCCCTCCACTTT.

The rearrangement uses TRBV7-3 and TRBJ2-1, with 13 bases matching TRBD2. The CDR3 length is 14 residues. After removal of 4 bases from V and 13 bases from J, the junction contained 7 bases not matched to a gene. Germline V lookup: CDR1 SGHTA, CDR2 FQGTGA. DNA of the CDR3: TGTGCCAGCAGCTCGAGACTAGCGGGGGGCCCCCAGTTCTTC. This gives the protein CASSSRLAGGPQFF. Complete variable domain (other parts from reference TRBV7-3 and TRBJ2-1): GAGVSQTPSNKVTEKGKYVELRCDPISGHTALYWYRQSLGQGPEFLIYFQGTGAADDSGLPNDRFFAVRPEGSVSTLKIQRTERGDSAVYLCASSSRLAGGPQFFGPGTRLTVL.

J is TRBJ1-3 and V is TRBV6-1, with a weak D call TRBD1 (5 bases). Between the trimmed V and J ends, which lost 3 bases and 0 bases, there was a span of 18 bases. The V gene's germline CDR1 is MNHNS and CDR2 SASEGT. The CDR3 spans 18 residues. The CDR3 spells CASSEAGRRTYSGNTIYF. In DNA, the CDR3 is TGTGCCAGCAGTGAGGCAGGGAGGAGAACTTACTCTGGAAACACCATATATTTT.

The chain has TRBV12-5 and TRBJ1-2, with D unclear. This CDR3 comprises 13 residues. Germline V gene sequence: CDR1 LGHNT, CDR2 FRNRAP. Trimming took 6 bases from V and 3 from J, leaving 11 bases between them. The CDR3, as DNA: TGTGCTAGTGGCTCCGACTCCGACTATGGCTACACCTTC. Its protein product is CASGSDSDYGYTF.

This chain joins TRBV10-3 and TRBJ2-5, with D perhaps TRBD2 (5 bases). The V gene lost 2 bases and the J gene lost 5 bases, with 12 bases spanning the gap. Germline CDR1 reads ENHRY; CDR2 reads SYGVKD. The CDR3 is 14 amino acids. CDR3 loop: CAISEERAGETQYF. The CDR3 DNA reads as TGTGCCATCAGTGAGGAGAGGGCTGGGGAGACCCAGTACTTC.

In DNA form, the CDR3 reads TGTGCCTGGGGATTATCCCCTGAGGCCGAGCAGTACTTC. Residues: CAWGLSPEAEQYF. This chain uses TRBV30 with TRBJ2-7; the D is unclear. The germline CDR1 and CDR2 sequences are GTSNPN and SVGIG (reference sequence). With 5 bases removed from V and 6 bases from J, the gap between germline ends came to 17 bases. This CDR3 comprises 13 residues. Looking up the rest from reference TRBV30 and TRBJ2-7 gives the full variable domain: SQTIHQWPATLVQPVGSPLSLECTVEGTSNPNLYWYRQAAGRGLQLLFYSVGIGQISSEVPQNLSASRPQDRQFILSSKKLLLSDSGFYLCAWGLSPEAEQYFGPGTRLTVT.

V is TRBV19 and J is TRBJ2-2, with TRBD1 matching over 9 bases. The V gene's germline CDR1 is LNHDA and CDR2 SQIVND (reference sequence). The junction had 8 bases not matched to a gene; V was cut back by 6 bases and J by 6 bases. The CDR3 covers 15 residues. The CDR3 nucleotides are TGTGCCAGTAGGACCGGGACAGGGACCCCCGGGGAGCTGTTTTTT. Protein sequence: CASRTGTGTPGELFF.

The sample holds a few counts of this clone. CDR3 nucleotide sequence: TGTGCCAGCAGTTTAAGGGGATCTTATGGCTACACCTTC. It specifies CASSLRGSYGYTF. The chain joins TRBV27 to TRBJ1-2; a weak D match, TRBD1 (5 bases). Looked up from germline, CDR1 is MNHEY and CDR2 is SMNVEV (reference sequence). The ends were cut back, 2 bases at V and 5 bases at J, with 9 bases in the middle. This CDR3 comprises 13 residues.

This sequence joins TRBV4-1 and TRBJ1-4; 9 positions match TRBD1. The CDR3 loop spans 17 amino acids. With V trimmed by 3 bases and J by 5 bases, 10 bases remained unmatched. Germline loops: CDR1 MGHRA, CDR2 YSYEKL. The CDR3: CASSQVRDRVPNEKLFF. The CDR3 DNA reads TGCGCCAGCAGCCAGGTCCGGGACAGGGTTCCAAATGAAAAACTGTTTTTT.

The chain couples TRBV29-1 to TRBJ2-5, with TRBD2 matching over 7 bases. The end of the DNA is better explained by TRBJ2-7, so the J call may be wrong. Germline V gene lookup returns CDR1 SQVTM and CDR2 ANQGSEA. The CDR3 spans 12 residues. The CDR3 DNA sequence: TGCAGCGTTAGCGGGAATTCCTACGAGCAGTACTTC. Translated: CSVSGNSYEQYF.

The chain joins TRBV27 to TRBJ1-5, with D unresolved. CDR3 length: 17 residues. Germline V gene sequence: CDR1 MNHEY, CDR2 SMNVEV (reference sequence). The V end was cut by 6 bases, the J end by 4 bases, with 22 bases between. The CDR3 spells CASRKAGGIGNNQPQHF. The DNA for the CDR3 is TGTGCCAGCAGAAAAGCCGGCGGGATCGGGAATAATCAGCCCCAGCATTTT.

The chain is built from TRBV5-1 and TRBJ2-1, with 12 bases fitting TRBD2. Germline V gene lookup returns CDR1 SGHRS and CDR2 YFSETQ. Trimming at V came to 3 bases and at J to 13 bases, leaving 11 bases not matched to a gene. The length of the CDR3 is 15 residues. Here the CDR3 reads CASSSRLAGGQNQFF. The CDR3 region has the DNA TGCGCCAGCAGCTCGCGGCTAGCGGGGGGGCAGAACCAGTTCTTC.

The gene calls are TRBV19 and TRBJ1-1, with 10 bases fitting TRBD1. The CDR3 runs 12 residues. With 8 bases clipped from V and 7 bases from J, the junction kept 4 bases outside the gene matches. Germline V gene lookup returns CDR1 LNHDA and CDR2 SQIVND (reference sequence). The CDR3 DNA sequence: TGTGCCAGTTCCGACAGGGGGCATGAAGCTTTCTTT. Protein: CASSDRGHEAFF.

The CDR3, as DNA: TGTGCCAGCAGTGACAGGAACTACGAGCAGTACTTC. It specifies CASSDRNYEQYF. This chain joins TRBV2 and TRBJ2-7; D remains ambiguous. Deletions cut 3 bases from V and 3 bases from J, with 6 bases between. CDR1 and CDR2 (germline): SNHLY, FYNNEI. This CDR3 has 12 residues.

The V and J genes are TRBV28 and TRBJ2-7; 8 nucleotides line up with TRBD2. Trimming cost V 5 bases and J 5 bases; bases outside gene matches: 8. The CDR3 is 14 residues long. Germline CDR1 MDHEN, CDR2 SYDVKM. The CDR3 DNA reads as TGTGCCAGCAGTCCCTACCCCGGGAGGGACGAGCAGTACTTC. Translation gives CASSPYPGRDEQYF.

This chain joins TRBV2 and TRBJ2-7, with TRBD2 matching over 8 bases. V lost 1 base to trimming and J lost 3 bases; unmatched junction nucleotides: 8. Per germline, CDR1 SNHLY and CDR2 FYNNEI. CDR3 length equals 16 residues. CDR3: CASSEGRAGLVYEQYF. The CDR3 DNA is TGTGCCAGCAGTGAAGGTCGGGCGGGACTAGTCTACGAGCAGTACTTC.

The chain joins TRBV15 to TRBJ1-5, with TRBD1 matching 9 bases. V shed 0 bases, J shed 6 bases, and the junction held 9 bases outside the gene matches. This CDR3 has 17 residues. Per germline, CDR1 LNHNV and CDR2 YYDKDF (reference sequence). This chain's CDR3 is CATSREITGGDGQPQHF. DNA of the CDR3: TGTGCCACCAGCAGAGAGATTACAGGGGGCGATGGTCAGCCCCAGCATTTT. The full variable domain, its missing parts supplied by reference TRBV15 and TRBJ1-5, is DAMVIQNPRYQVTQFGKPVTLSCSQTLNHNVMYWYQQKSSQAPKLLFHYYDKDFNNEADTPDNFQSRRPNTSFCFLDIRSPGLGDTAMYLCATSREITGGDGQPQHFGDGTRLSIL.

The chain uses TRBV9 and TRBJ1-1, with TRBD1 as a possible D gene (5 bases). The germline V and J ends were trimmed by 3 bases and 11 bases, with 29 bases remaining between them. Germline V gene lookup returns CDR1 SGDLS and CDR2 YYNGEE. The CDR3 length is 17 residues. CDR3 in amino acids: CASSATAGARPPEQAFF. The CDR3 DNA sequence: TGTGCCAGCAGCGCGACTGCTGGGGCGCGACCTCCTGAGCAGGCTTTCTTT.

The chain is built from TRBV5-1 and TRBJ2-1, with a possible D match to TRBD2 (6 bases). Germline V gives CDR1 SGHRS, CDR2 YFSETQ. The V end lost 0 bases, the J end lost 4 bases, and 11 bases lay between the germline ends. The CDR3 length is 15 residues. CDR3 in amino acids: CASSLGGGAYNEQFF. The CDR3 nucleotides are TGCGCCAGCAGCTTGGGGGGCGGGGCGTACAATGAGCAGTTCTTC. Supplemented by reference TRBV5-1 and TRBJ2-1, the full variable domain reads KAGVTQTPRYLIKTRGQQVTLSCSPISGHRSVSWYQQTPGQGLQFLFEYFSETQRNKGNFPGRFSGRQFSNSRSEMNVSTLELGDSALYLCASSLGGGAYNEQFFGPGTRLTVL.

The chain recombines TRBV9 with TRBJ1-2, with 9 bases that match TRBD1. CDR1 and CDR2 (germline): SGDLS, YYNGEE. This CDR3 has 18 amino acids. The V and J ends lost 0 bases and 3 bases, in that order; junction bases with no gene match: 12. Written as DNA, the CDR3 is TGTGCCAGCAGCGTAGGTTTAGGGACAGGGATCCTTGACTATGGCTACACCTTC. It codes for CASSVGLGTGILDYGYTF.